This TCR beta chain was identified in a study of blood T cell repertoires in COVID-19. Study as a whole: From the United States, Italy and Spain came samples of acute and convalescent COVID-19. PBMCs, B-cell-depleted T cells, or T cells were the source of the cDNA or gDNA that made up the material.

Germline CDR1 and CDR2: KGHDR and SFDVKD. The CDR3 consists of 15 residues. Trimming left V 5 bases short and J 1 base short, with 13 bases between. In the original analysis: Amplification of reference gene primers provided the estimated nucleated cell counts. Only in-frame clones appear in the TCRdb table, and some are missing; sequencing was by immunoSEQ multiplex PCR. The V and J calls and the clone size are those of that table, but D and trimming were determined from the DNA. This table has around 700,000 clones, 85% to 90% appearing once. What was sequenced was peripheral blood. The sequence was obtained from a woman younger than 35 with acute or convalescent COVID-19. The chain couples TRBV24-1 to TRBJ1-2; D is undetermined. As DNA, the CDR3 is TGTGCCACCAGTGGAGAGAACAGCAATAACTATGGCTACACCTTC. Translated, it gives CATSGENSNNYGYTF.